This entry lists 17 T cell receptor beta chains sequenced from one sample in a study of shared clonotypes between healthy human individuals (dated by TCRdb to the early 2020s). CD8 naive samples were obtained by positive selection for CCR7 among CD45RO-negative cells, yielding a CD45RA+CCR7+ population from which TemRA cells were excluded. Libraries came from the immunoSEQ multiplex PCR assay. The table was pulled from immuneACCESS by TCRdb, which kept in-frame rearrangements only. Such tables lose some clones; where checked, under half of the loss comes from unresolved V genes, and the rest has no known cause. This sample is represented by about 2 million clones; roughly 94% of them were singletons. The ten largest clones capture approximately 1% of the sample. The sequenced sample consisted of naive CD8+ T cells sorted from blood. The cell subset or site label, read with the paper, signifies: CD45RA+CCR7+. All receptors come from a man younger than 35 in good health.

The chain joins TRBV9 to TRBJ1-4; possible D gene TRBD1, 5 bases. Trimming stripped 4 bases from V and 4 bases from J, with 11 bases between. CDR3 length equals 14 residues. Germline loops: CDR1 SGDLS, CDR2 YYNGEE. The CDR3 DNA reads as TGTGCCAGCAGCCCAGCAGGGTTTAATGAAAAACTGTTTTTT. Amino acid sequence: CASSPAGFNEKLFF.

The chain combines TRBV7-6 with TRBJ1-1; 7 nucleotides align to TRBD1. The CDR3 contains 14 residues. Trimming removed 5 bases from V and 8 bases from J; junction bases left unmatched: 11. Germline V lookup: CDR1 SGHVS, CDR2 FNYEAQ. CDR3 sequence reads: CASSETGVAVEAFF. As DNA, the CDR3 is TGTGCCAGCAGCGAAACAGGGGTAGCGGTAGAAGCTTTCTTT.

The V call is TRBV19, the J call TRBJ1-5, with D possibly being TRBD1 (6 bases). V was clipped by 8 bases and J by 6 bases, with 14 bases between them. CDR3 length: 13 amino acids. In germline, CDR1 is LNHDA, CDR2 SQIVND (reference sequence). The CDR3 coding sequence is TGTGCCAGTGAACAGGGAGAGGGTCAGCCCCAGCATTTT. Protein sequence: CASEQGEGQPQHF. The full variable domain, with the rest looked up from reference TRBV19 and TRBJ1-5, is DGGITQSPKYLFRKEGQNVTLSCEQNLNHDAMYWYRQDPGQGLRLIYYSQIVNDFQKGDIAEGYSVSREKKESFPLTVTSAQKNPTAFYLCASEQGEGQPQHFGDGTRLSIL.

This chain joins TRBV6-5 and TRBJ2-7; D unresolved. The CDR3 is made up of 12 amino acids. V was clipped by 4 bases and J by 3 bases, with 7 bases between them. CDR1 is MNHEY and CDR2 is SVGAGI in the germline V gene. As DNA, the CDR3 is TGTGCCAGCAGTTCGACTGTCTACGAGCAGTACTTC. Protein sequence: CASSSTVYEQYF.

The chain carries TRBV7-9 and TRBJ2-4, with unresolved D. The CDR3 runs 14 residues. In germline, CDR1 is SEHNR, CDR2 FQNEAQ (reference sequence). Trimming took 0 bases from V and 8 from J, leaving 11 bases between them. CDR3 sequence (DNA): TGTGCCAGCAGCTTAGCGCAAGGATTGGACATTCAGTACTTC. This sequence encodes CASSLAQGLDIQYF.

The chain recombines TRBV11-2 with TRBJ2-3, with 9 bases identical to TRBD2. Germline V gene sequence: CDR1 SGHAT, CDR2 FQNNGV. V lost 5 bases and J lost 6; bases outside the gene matches: 9. The length of the CDR3 is 15 residues. The CDR3 nucleotides read TGTGCCAGCAGCCTACTAGCGGGCCATGTGGATACGCAGTATTTT. It is translated as CASSLLAGHVDTQYF.

Details on this clone: The same CDR3 also results from other DNA sequences found in this sample. The rearrangement joins TRBV5-4 to TRBJ2-7; tentative D call: TRBD2 (6 bases). This CDR3 spans 15 amino acids. Deletions cut 0 bases from V and 0 bases from J, with 10 bases between. Germline loops: CDR1 SGHNT, CDR2 YYREEE (reference sequence). The CDR3 DNA is TGTGCCAGCAGCTTGGGGCGGGGCGCCTCCTACGAGCAGTACTTC. Residues: CASSLGRGASYEQYF.

J is TRBJ2-5 and V is TRBV15; D perhaps matches TRBD2 (7 bases). Germline V gene data show CDR1 as LNHNV and CDR2 as YYDKDF (reference sequence). V gave up 4 bases and J gave up 2 bases, with 17 bases separating them. The CDR3 length is 16 residues. The CDR3 loop reads CATSIPEGGVQETQYF. The DNA of the CDR3 is TGTGCCACCAGCATTCCGGAGGGGGGGGTACAAGAGACCCAGTACTTC.

In regard to this clone: Other DNA sequences of this sample code for an identical CDR3. In nucleotides, the CDR3 is TGTGCCAGCAGCTTCGGAACAGGCGTCTCCTACGAGCAGTACTTC. It translates to CASSFGTGVSYEQYF. V is TRBV5-6 and J is TRBJ2-7; tentatively, D is TRBD1 (5 bases). The V end lost 2 bases, the J end lost 0 bases, and 12 bases lay between the germline ends. The CDR3 consists of 15 residues. Per the germline V gene, CDR1 is SGHDT and CDR2 is YYEEEE.

The V and J genes are TRBV7-8 and TRBJ1-2; 9 bases align to TRBD1. J was trimmed by 0 bases and V by 4 bases; bases with no gene match: 9. CDR1 and CDR2 from the germline V gene are SGHVS and FQNEAQ. The length of the CDR3 is 17 residues. The CDR3 bases are TGTGCCAGCAGCTCTCCGGGACAGGGCGAAGCTAACTATGGCTACACCTTC. Protein product: CASSSPGQGEANYGYTF.

Worth noting for this clone: In the same sample, other DNA sequences code for this CDR3. The chain is built from TRBV11-2 and TRBJ2-7, with D uncertain. Germline V gives CDR1 SGHAT, CDR2 FQNNGV. Trimming pared 3 bases from V and 2 bases from J, leaving 8 bases between. There are 13 residues in the CDR3. The CDR3 DNA sequence: TGTGCCAGCAGCTTTAGTCTGCCCTACGAGCAGTACTTC. Amino acids: CASSFSLPYEQYF.

J is TRBJ2-5 and V is TRBV5-1; D is unresolved. Germline V CDR1 and CDR2: SGHRS, YFSETQ. V was trimmed by 3 bases and J by 5 bases, leaving 26 bases between them. The CDR3 runs 18 residues. The CDR3 bases are TGCGCCAGCAGCTCTACCACCGCACCGACCGGGCCCAGGGAGACCCAGTACTTC. It translates to CASSSTTAPTGPRETQYF.

The chain links TRBV4-1 to TRBJ2-7; 9 bases fit TRBD1. The CDR3 has 15 amino acids. Trimming at V came to 6 bases and at J to 5 bases, leaving 11 bases not matched to a gene. CDR1 is MGHRA and CDR2 is YSYEKL in the germline V gene. In nucleotides, the CDR3 is TGCGCCAGCAGAGCTTTATTACAGGGGGCCCACGAGCAGTACTTC. Its protein product is CASRALLQGAHEQYF.

This rearrangement joins TRBV4-1 to TRBJ2-1; TRBD2 is a possible D gene (5 bases). Trimming stripped 1 base from V and 9 bases from J, with 13 bases between. Germline CDR1 is MGHRA and CDR2 is YSYEKL. This CDR3 contains 14 residues. The DNA of the CDR3 is TGCGCCAGCAGCCAAGTGTCCGGGGAAGGTGAGCAGTTCTTC. Encoded protein: CASSQVSGEGEQFF.

Worth noting for this clone: The same CDR3 also results from other DNA sequences found in this sample. J is TRBJ2-1 and V is TRBV6-5, with 14 positions matching TRBD2. The junction had 1 base not matched to a gene; V was cut back by 2 bases and J by 7 bases. CDR3 length equals 15 residues. Germline V lookup: CDR1 MNHEY, CDR2 SVGAGI. CDR3 residues: CASSYGTSGGNEQFF. The CDR3 nucleotides are TGTGCCAGCAGTTACGGGACTAGCGGGGGAAATGAGCAGTTCTTC.

The rearrangement links TRBV7-9 to TRBJ2-1; D not resolved. CDR1 is SEHNR, CDR2 FQNEAQ, per germline (reference sequence). This CDR3 has 14 amino acids. Trimming left V 1 base short and J 9 bases short, with 13 bases between. The CDR3 sequence is CASSLVASNAEQFF. CDR3 in DNA: TGTGCCAGCAGCTTAGTAGCTAGTAATGCTGAGCAGTTCTTC.

The chain has TRBV5-4 and TRBJ2-2; D remains ambiguous. Trimming pared 0 bases from V and 10 bases from J, leaving 7 bases between. Germline V gene data show CDR1 as SGHNT and CDR2 as YYREEE (reference sequence). This CDR3 is built from 12 residues. CDR3 loop: CASSLGSEELFF. The CDR3 DNA sequence: TGTGCCAGCAGCTTGGGCAGCGAGGAGCTGTTTTTT. Complete variable domain (other parts from reference TRBV5-4 and TRBJ2-2): ETGVTQSPTHLIKTRGQQVTLRCSSQSGHNTVSWYQQALGQGPQFIFQYYREEENGRGNFPPRFSGLQFPNYSSELNVNALELDDSALYLCASSLGSEELFFGEGSRLTVL.